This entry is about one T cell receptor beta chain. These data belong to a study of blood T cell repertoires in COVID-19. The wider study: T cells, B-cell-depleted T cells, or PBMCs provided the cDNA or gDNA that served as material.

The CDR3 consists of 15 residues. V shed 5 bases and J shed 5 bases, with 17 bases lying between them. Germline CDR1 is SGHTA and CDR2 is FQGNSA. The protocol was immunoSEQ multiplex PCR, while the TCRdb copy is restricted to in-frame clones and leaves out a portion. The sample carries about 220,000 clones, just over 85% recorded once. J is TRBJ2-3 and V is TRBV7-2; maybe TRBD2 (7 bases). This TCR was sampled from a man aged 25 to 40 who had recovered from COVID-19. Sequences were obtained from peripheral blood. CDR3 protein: CASSVGGGVGDTQYF. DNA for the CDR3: TGTGCCAGCAGCGTAGGAGGGGGGGTCGGAGATACGCAGTATTTT.